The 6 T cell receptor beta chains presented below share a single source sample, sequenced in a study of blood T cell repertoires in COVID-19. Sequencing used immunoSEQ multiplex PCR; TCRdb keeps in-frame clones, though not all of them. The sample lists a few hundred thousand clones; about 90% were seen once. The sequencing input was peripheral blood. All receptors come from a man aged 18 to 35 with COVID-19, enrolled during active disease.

CDR3 sequence (DNA): TGTGCCAGCAGCCAAGGGGGGGGTTATTATGGCTACACCTTC. As protein: CASSQGGGYYGYTF. This chain uses TRBV7-2 with TRBJ1-2; D perhaps matches TRBD1 (6 bases). Germline-derived CDR1 and CDR2 are SGHTA and FQGNSA. The V end lost 5 bases, the J end lost 5 bases, and 15 bases lay between the germline ends. The CDR3 totals 14 residues.

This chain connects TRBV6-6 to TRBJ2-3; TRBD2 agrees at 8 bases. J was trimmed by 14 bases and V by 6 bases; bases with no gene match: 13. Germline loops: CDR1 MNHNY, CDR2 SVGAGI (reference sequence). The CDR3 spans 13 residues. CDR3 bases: TGTGCCAGCAGATCCCACAGCGGGAGAATTACGTATTTT. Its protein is CASRSHSGRITYF.

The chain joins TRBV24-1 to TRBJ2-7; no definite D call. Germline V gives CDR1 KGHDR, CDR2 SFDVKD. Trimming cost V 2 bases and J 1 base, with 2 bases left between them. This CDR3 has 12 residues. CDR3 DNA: TGTGCCACCAGTGATTCGTCCTACGAGCAGTACTTC. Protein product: CATSDSSYEQYF.

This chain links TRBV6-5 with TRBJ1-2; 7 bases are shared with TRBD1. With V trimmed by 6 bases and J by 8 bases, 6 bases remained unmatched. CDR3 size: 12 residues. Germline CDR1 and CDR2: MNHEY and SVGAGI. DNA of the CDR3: TGTGCCAGCAGGAGCACAGGGGACGGCTACACCTTC. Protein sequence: CASRSTGDGYTF.

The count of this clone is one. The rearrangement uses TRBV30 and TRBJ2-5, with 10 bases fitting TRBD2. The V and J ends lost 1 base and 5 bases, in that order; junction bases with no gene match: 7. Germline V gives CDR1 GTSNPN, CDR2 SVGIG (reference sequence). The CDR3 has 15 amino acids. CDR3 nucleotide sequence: TGTGCCTGGAGTGCCCGGGTAGCGGGAGGTGAGACCCAGTACTTC. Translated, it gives CAWSARVAGGETQYF.

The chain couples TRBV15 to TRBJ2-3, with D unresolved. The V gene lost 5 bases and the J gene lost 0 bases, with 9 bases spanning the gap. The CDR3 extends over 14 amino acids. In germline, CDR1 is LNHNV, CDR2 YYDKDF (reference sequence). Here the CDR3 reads CATSQRWSTDTQYF. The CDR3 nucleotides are TGTGCCACCAGCCAGAGGTGGAGCACAGATACGCAGTATTTT. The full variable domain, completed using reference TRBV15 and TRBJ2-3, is DAMVIQNPRYQVTQFGKPVTLSCSQTLNHNVMYWYQQKSSQAPKLLFHYYDKDFNNEADTPDNFQSRRPNTSFCFLDIRSPGLGDTAMYLCATSQRWSTDTQYFGPGTRLTVL.